This T cell receptor (beta chain) was documented in a study of cytotoxic CD8 clonotypes in ibrutinib-treated CLL. This clone has only a few counts. Sequencing used immunoSEQ multiplex PCR; TCRdb keeps in-frame clones, though not all of them. The sample holds about 24,000 clones, roughly 70% seen once. The CDR3 is made up of 16 amino acids. CDR1 MDHEN and CDR2 SYDVKM come from the germline V gene. V lost 4 bases and J lost 2, with 16 bases in between. The rearrangement links TRBV28 to TRBJ2-3; D perhaps matches TRBD2 (6 bases). The receptor was derived from a human donor with chronic lymphocytic leukemia. The sequencing used PBMCs, collected after 12 months of ibrutinib treatment. The CDR3 DNA is TGTGCCAGCAGTTACGAGATCGGGGGTAACACAGATACGCAGTATTTT. This gives the protein CASSYEIGGNTDTQYF. The full variable domain, rest sourced from reference TRBV28 and TRBJ2-3, is DVKVTQSSRYLVKRTGEKVFLECVQDMDHENMFWYRQDPGLGLRLIYFSYDVKMKEKGDIPEGYSVSREKKERFSLILESASTNQTSMYLCASSYEIGGNTDTQYFGPGTRLTVL.